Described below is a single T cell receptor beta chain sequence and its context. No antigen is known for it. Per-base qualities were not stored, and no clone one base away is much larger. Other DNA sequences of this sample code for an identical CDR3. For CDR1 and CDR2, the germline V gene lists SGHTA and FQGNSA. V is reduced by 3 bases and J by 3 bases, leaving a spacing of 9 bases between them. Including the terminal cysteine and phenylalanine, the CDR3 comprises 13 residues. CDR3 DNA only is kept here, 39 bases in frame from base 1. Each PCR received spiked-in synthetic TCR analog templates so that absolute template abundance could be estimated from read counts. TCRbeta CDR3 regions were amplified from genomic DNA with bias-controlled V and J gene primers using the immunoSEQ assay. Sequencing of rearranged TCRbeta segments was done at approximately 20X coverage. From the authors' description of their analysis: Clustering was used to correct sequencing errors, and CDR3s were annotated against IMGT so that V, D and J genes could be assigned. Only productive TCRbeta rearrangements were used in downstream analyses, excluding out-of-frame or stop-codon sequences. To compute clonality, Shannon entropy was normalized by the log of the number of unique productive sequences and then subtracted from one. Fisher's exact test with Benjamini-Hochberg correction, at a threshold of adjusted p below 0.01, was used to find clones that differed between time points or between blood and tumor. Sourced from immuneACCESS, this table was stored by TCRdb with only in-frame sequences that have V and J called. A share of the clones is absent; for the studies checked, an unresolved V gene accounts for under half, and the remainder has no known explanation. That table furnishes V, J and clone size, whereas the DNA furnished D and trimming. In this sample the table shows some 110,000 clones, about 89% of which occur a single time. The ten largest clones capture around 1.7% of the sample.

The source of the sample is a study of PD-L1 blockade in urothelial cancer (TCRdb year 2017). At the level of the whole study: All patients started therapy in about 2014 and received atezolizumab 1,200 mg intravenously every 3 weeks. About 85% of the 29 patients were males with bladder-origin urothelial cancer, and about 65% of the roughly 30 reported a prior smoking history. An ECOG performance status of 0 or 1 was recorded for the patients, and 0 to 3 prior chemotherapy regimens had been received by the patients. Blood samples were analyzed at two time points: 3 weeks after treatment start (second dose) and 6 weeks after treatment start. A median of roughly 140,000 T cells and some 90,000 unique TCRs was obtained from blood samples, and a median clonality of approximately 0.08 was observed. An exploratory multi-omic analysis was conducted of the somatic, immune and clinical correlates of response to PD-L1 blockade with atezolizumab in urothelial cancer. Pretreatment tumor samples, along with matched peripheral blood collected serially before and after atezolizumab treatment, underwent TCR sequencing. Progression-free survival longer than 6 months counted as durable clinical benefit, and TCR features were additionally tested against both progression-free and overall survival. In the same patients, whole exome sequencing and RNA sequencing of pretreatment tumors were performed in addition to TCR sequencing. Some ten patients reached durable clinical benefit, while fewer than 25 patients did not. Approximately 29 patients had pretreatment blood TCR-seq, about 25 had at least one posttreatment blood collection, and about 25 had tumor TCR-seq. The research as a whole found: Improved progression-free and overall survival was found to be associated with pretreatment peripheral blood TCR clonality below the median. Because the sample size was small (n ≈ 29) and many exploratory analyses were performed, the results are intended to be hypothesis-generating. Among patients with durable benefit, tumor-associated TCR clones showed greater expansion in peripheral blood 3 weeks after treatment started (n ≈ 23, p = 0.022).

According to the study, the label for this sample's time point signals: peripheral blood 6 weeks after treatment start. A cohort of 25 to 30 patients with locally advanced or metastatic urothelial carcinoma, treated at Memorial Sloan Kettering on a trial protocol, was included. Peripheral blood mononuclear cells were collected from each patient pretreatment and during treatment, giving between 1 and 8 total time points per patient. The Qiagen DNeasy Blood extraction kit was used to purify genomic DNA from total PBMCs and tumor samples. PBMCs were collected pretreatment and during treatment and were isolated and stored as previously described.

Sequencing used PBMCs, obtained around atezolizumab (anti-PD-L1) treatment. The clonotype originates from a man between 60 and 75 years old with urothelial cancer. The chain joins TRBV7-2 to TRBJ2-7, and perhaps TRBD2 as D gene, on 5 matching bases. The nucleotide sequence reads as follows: TGTGCCAGCAGCTTTAAAGGGAGCTACGAGCAGTACTTC. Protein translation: CASSFKGSYEQYF.